Included here is one T cell receptor beta chain sequence, with context. The antigen remains unidentified. It was second doses at about 4 or about 12 weeks that were pooled. Clones were read by immunoSEQ multiplex PCR, and TCRdb kept only the in-frame ones, dropping some. This sample yields under 140,000 clones, of which about 95% are seen a single time; 2.5% to 3% belongs to the top ten. The data were taken from a study of T cell responses to AZD1222 COVID-19 vaccine. Study-wide findings and caveats: Increased Spike-specific TCR breadth and depth were observed after two AZD1222 doses. Spike was spanned by vaccine-associated CD4 TCRs, which were dominant at 160-218 and 743-854.

This CDR3 has 12 amino acids. V was cut by 5 bases and J by 0 bases, with 4 bases left in between. The chain couples TRBV12-3 or TRBV12-4 to TRBJ1-1; no definite D call. The sequencing used peripheral blood, collected 28 days after the second AZD1222 dose. This TCR was sampled from an adult who received the AZD1222 COVID-19 vaccine. The CDR3 loop is CASSTLNTEAFF. CDR3 bases: TGTGCCAGCAGTACACTGAACACTGAAGCTTTCTTT.